Listed below are T cell receptor beta chains from one sample, sequenced in a study of blood T cell repertoires in COVID-19. Profiling relied on immunoSEQ multiplex PCR, and the TCRdb table lists in-frame clones only, not all of them. The data show approximately 150,000 clones, over 75% seen once. Source material: peripheral blood. The receptors come from a man in his 70s who had recovered from COVID-19. Both conserved end residues are part of each CDR3. Fields, in order: J gene, clone size, V gene, D gene, CDR3 protein, CDR3 DNA. A D gene is named only where the DNA matches it firmly. Clone size is shown for a subset of rows, as once, few, many or a class of expanded clone.

j_gene: TRBJ1-1; abundance: NA; v_gene: TRBV28; d_gene: TRBD1; CDR3aa: CASSSGTGARTEAFF; CDR3nt: TGTGCCAGCAGTTCCGGGACAGGGGCGCGGACTGAAGCTTTCTTT
j_gene: TRBJ2-6; abundance: NA; v_gene: TRBV19; d_gene: NA; CDR3aa: CATKYQSSGANVLTF; CDR3nt: TGTGCCACCAAGTACCAGTCCTCTGGGGCCAACGTCCTGACTTTC
j_gene: TRBJ1-4; abundance: few; v_gene: TRBV28; d_gene: NA; CDR3aa: CASSPPVRGEKLFF; CDR3nt: TGTGCCAGCAGTCCCCCCGTGCGGGGTGAAAAACTGTTTTTT
j_gene: TRBJ2-7; abundance: NA; v_gene: TRBV4-2; d_gene: NA; CDR3aa: CASSQDASSYEQYF; CDR3nt: TGTGCCAGCAGCCAAGACGCCAGCTCCTACGAGCAGTACTTC
j_gene: TRBJ2-7; abundance: NA; v_gene: TRBV27; d_gene: NA; CDR3aa: CASSLRGHYEQYF; CDR3nt: TGTGCCAGCAGTTTGCGGGGGCACTACGAGCAGTACTTC
j_gene: TRBJ2-1; abundance: NA; v_gene: TRBV9; d_gene: TRBD1; CDR3aa: CASSVAGQGAYNEQFF; CDR3nt: TGTGCCAGCAGCGTAGCTGGGCAGGGGGCCTACAATGAGCAGTTCTTC
j_gene: TRBJ2-7; abundance: NA; v_gene: TRBV19; d_gene: TRBD1; CDR3aa: CASSINRGAYEQYF; CDR3nt: TGTGCCAGTAGTATCAACAGGGGAGCCTACGAGCAGTACTTC
j_gene: TRBJ2-2; abundance: NA; v_gene: TRBV3-1/TRBV3-2; d_gene: NA; CDR3aa: CASSRQGVDTGELFF; CDR3nt: TGTGCCAGCAGCCGTCAAGGGGTTGACACCGGGGAGCTGTTTTTT
j_gene: TRBJ2-5; abundance: NA; v_gene: TRBV19; d_gene: NA; CDR3aa: CASSTGYRRETQYF; CDR3nt: TGTGCCAGTAGTACGGGGTATCGGCGGGAGACCCAGTACTTC
j_gene: TRBJ2-1; abundance: NA; v_gene: TRBV7-8; d_gene: TRBD2; CDR3aa: CASSSREDINNGNEQFF; CDR3nt: TGTGCCAGCAGCTCCCGGGAGGATATAAATAATGGGAATGAGCAGTTCTTC
j_gene: TRBJ1-5; abundance: NA; v_gene: TRBV19; d_gene: NA; CDR3aa: CASSIGDYSNQPQHF; CDR3nt: TGTGCCAGTAGTATAGGAGACTATAGCAATCAGCCCCAGCATTTT
j_gene: TRBJ2-1; abundance: NA; v_gene: TRBV28; d_gene: TRBD1; CDR3aa: CASSPMGQGQPEQFF; CDR3nt: TGTGCCAGCAGCCCCATGGGACAGGGGCAGCCTGAGCAGTTCTTC
j_gene: TRBJ2-7; abundance: once; v_gene: TRBV7-2; d_gene: NA; CDR3aa: CASSLFGSEDYEQYF; CDR3nt: TGTGCCAGCAGCCTATTTGGTTCAGAGGACTACGAGCAGTACTTC
j_gene: TRBJ1-1; abundance: NA; v_gene: TRBV28; d_gene: NA; CDR3aa: CASSRQVMNTEAFF; CDR3nt: TGTGCCAGCAGTCGACAGGTCATGAACACTGAAGCTTTCTTT
j_gene: TRBJ1-1; abundance: NA; v_gene: TRBV11-2; d_gene: NA; CDR3aa: CASSLVSGKNTEAFF; CDR3nt: TGTGCCAGCAGCTTAGTATCAGGGAAGAACACTGAAGCTTTCTTT
j_gene: TRBJ2-1; abundance: NA; v_gene: TRBV29-1; d_gene: TRBD2; CDR3aa: CSVEAGGPYEQFF; CDR3nt: TGCAGCGTTGAAGCGGGAGGGCCCTATGAGCAGTTCTTC
j_gene: TRBJ2-3; abundance: NA; v_gene: TRBV10-2; d_gene: TRBD2; CDR3aa: CASSPPRPTSGSWADTQYF; CDR3nt: TGCGCCAGCAGTCCCCCCCGCCCGACTAGCGGGAGTTGGGCCGATACGCAGTATTTT
j_gene: TRBJ1-1; abundance: NA; v_gene: TRBV28; d_gene: NA; CDR3aa: CASSLGWAGNTEAFF; CDR3nt: TGTGCCAGCAGTTTAGGGTGGGCAGGGAACACTGAAGCTTTCTTT
j_gene: TRBJ2-2; abundance: once; v_gene: TRBV6-5; d_gene: NA; CDR3aa: CASSYSRNTGELFF; CDR3nt: TGTGCCAGCAGTTACTCGCGGAACACCGGGGAGCTGTTTTTT
j_gene: TRBJ2-6; abundance: NA; v_gene: TRBV18; d_gene: TRBD1; CDR3aa: CASSPQGAGANVLTF; CDR3nt: TGTGCCAGCTCACCACAGGGGGCCGGGGCCAACGTCCTGACTTTC
j_gene: TRBJ2-7; abundance: NA; v_gene: TRBV28; d_gene: NA; CDR3aa: CASSLPGAASYEQYF; CDR3nt: TGTGCCAGCAGCCTACCGGGAGCAGCATCGTACGAGCAGTACTTC
j_gene: TRBJ2-5; abundance: NA; v_gene: TRBV29-1; d_gene: TRBD2; CDR3aa: CSGLAGGYETQYF; CDR3nt: TGCAGCGGTTTAGCGGGAGGGTACGAGACCCAGTACTTC
j_gene: TRBJ2-7; abundance: NA; v_gene: TRBV29-1; d_gene: TRBD1; CDR3aa: CSVQRQGRTTYEQYF; CDR3nt: TGCAGCGTACAAAGACAGGGGAGGACCACCTACGAGCAGTACTTC
j_gene: TRBJ2-7; abundance: few; v_gene: TRBV4-3; d_gene: TRBD2; CDR3aa: CASSQDPTSGSYEQYF; CDR3nt: TGCGCCAGCAGCCAAGATCCCACTAGCGGGAGCTACGAGCAGTACTTC
j_gene: TRBJ1-6; abundance: few; v_gene: TRBV19; d_gene: TRBD1; CDR3aa: CASGGQGISPLHF; CDR3nt: TGTGCCAGTGGGGGACAGGGGATTTCACCCCTCCACTTT
j_gene: TRBJ2-2; abundance: few; v_gene: TRBV6-4; d_gene: NA; CDR3aa: CASRARGHNTGELFF; CDR3nt: TGTGCCAGCAGGGCCAGGGGTCATAACACCGGGGAGCTGTTTTTT
j_gene: TRBJ2-5; abundance: NA; v_gene: TRBV7-9; d_gene: TRBD1; CDR3aa: CASSETGTGGKETQYF; CDR3nt: TGTGCCAGCAGCGAAACCGGGACAGGGGGCAAAGAGACCCAGTACTTC
j_gene: TRBJ1-5; abundance: NA; v_gene: TRBV27; d_gene: NA; CDR3aa: CASASARGRQPQHF; CDR3nt: TGTGCCAGCGCCTCGGCTAGGGGCCGCCAGCCCCAGCATTTT